The 6 T cell receptor beta chains in this list originate from one sample, sequenced in a study of blood T cell repertoires in COVID-19. The assay was immunoSEQ multiplex PCR, and TCRdb's table has in-frame clones only and misses some. This sample yields 250,000 to 300,000 clones, of which around 90% are seen a single time; 3% to 4.5% belongs to the top ten. Material for sequencing was peripheral blood. Receptors originate from a woman in her forties with acute or convalescent COVID-19.

The J gene is TRBJ1-5, the V gene TRBV4-1; possible D gene TRBD1, 5 bases. Trimming took 0 bases from V and 6 from J, leaving 18 bases between them. This CDR3 region has 17 residues. The germline V gene encodes CDR1 MGHRA and CDR2 YSYEKL. The CDR3 here is CASSQDRGQGIPQPQHF. CDR3 coding DNA: TGCGCCAGCAGCCAAGATAGAGGCCAGGGCATCCCTCAGCCCCAGCATTTT.

This rearrangement joins TRBV6-2 or TRBV6-3 to TRBJ1-2, with D possibly being TRBD1 (5 bases). Germline V lookup: CDR1 MNHEY, CDR2 SVGEGT. Trimming left V 2 bases short and J 2 bases short, with 6 bases between. The CDR3 spans 13 residues. This chain's CDR3 is CASSYAGNYGYTF. The CDR3 nucleotides read TGTGCCAGCAGTTACGCAGGGAACTATGGCTACACCTTC.

The V and J genes are TRBV6-1 and TRBJ1-1, with D unresolved. Trimming took 3 bases from V and 2 from J, leaving 13 bases between them. The CDR3 has 15 residues. Germline-derived CDR1 and CDR2 are MNHNS and SASEGT. The DNA of the CDR3 is TGTGCCAGCAGTGAGAGGGCAGCGCCTAACACTGAAGCTTTCTTT. It encodes CASSERAAPNTEAFF.

The chain couples TRBV9 to TRBJ1-2; 7 bases align to TRBD1. Germline V gene data show CDR1 as SGDLS and CDR2 as YYNGEE. The CDR3 extends over 16 amino acids. Germline trimming cut 4 bases from V and 1 base from J; bases unmatched to any gene: 10. The DNA for the CDR3 is TGTGCCAGCAGCCCCTCCGGGACAGTTTTTAACTATGGCTACACCTTC. It yields the protein CASSPSGTVFNYGYTF.

V gene TRBV19 combines with J gene TRBJ2-2; a weak D match, TRBD1 (6 bases). The length of the CDR3 is 13 residues. From germline, CDR1 is LNHDA and CDR2 SQIVND (reference sequence). Trimming removed 8 bases at V and 5 bases at J, with 12 bases between. For the CDR3, the DNA is TGTGCCAGTCGGACAGAACTGACCGGGGAGCTGTTTTTT. The encoded protein is CASRTELTGELFF.

The rearrangement joins TRBV11-3 to TRBJ2-3, with D unresolved. V lost 5 bases and J lost 0, with 9 bases in between. Germline loops: CDR1 SGHNT, CDR2 YENEEA. This CDR3 region has 14 residues. The CDR3 coding sequence is TGTGCCAGCAGCCCCGGCGGTAGCACAGATACGCAGTATTTT. This codes for CASSPGGSTDTQYF.